This TCR beta chain was profiled in a study of cytomegalovirus exposure and HLA in healthy donors. Findings and limits, study-wide: A later analysis linked a missense DCLRE1C variant to TCR beta V- and J-gene trimming.

J gave up 3 bases and V 3 bases, and 6 bases lay outside the gene matches. CDR1 SGHNT and CDR2 YYREEE come from the germline V gene (reference sequence). CDR3 length: 15 residues. The PCR used 60 Vbeta and 13 Jbeta primers. Sequencing was performed with immunoSEQ multiplex PCR; in TCRdb, only in-frame clones are kept and a portion is missing. The sample lists about 180,000 clones, under 85% occurring once. Notes on this clone: The target antigen is unknown.

J is TRBJ2-7 and V is TRBV5-4; 10 positions match TRBD2. This TCR derives from a human donor in good health. The sample was PBMCs. Here the CDR3 reads CASSSRLAGNYEQYF. CDR3 in DNA: TGTGCCAGCAGCTCCAGACTAGCGGGCAACTACGAGCAGTACTTC.